The subject of this entry is one T cell receptor beta chain. Its antigen is unknown. Patients selected for sequencing had displayed CD8+CD57+ cell expansion by flow cytometry. Diagnosis of severe acquired aplastic anemia applied to all patients. The sample belongs to a study of CD8+CD57+ T cells in acquired aplastic anemia. Study-level background: Recorded DNA amounts for sorted CD4+ and CD8+ cells had an average of approximately 3 ug. Points from the study as a whole: Patients versus controls showed no significant CD8+ Simpson's diversity difference. The number of CD8+ CDR3 sequences shared by patients and controls was roughly 30.

Profiling of TCR beta VDJ combinations and CDR3 sequences used genomic DNA as template. Using its own MiXCR run on the reads, TCRdb lists one record per CDR3 protein. Of hundreds of thousands of distinct CDR3 sequences listed, approximately 60% were seen once; the top ten hold approximately 1.2%. This CDR3 region has 13 residues. Trimming cost V 6 bases and J 5 bases, with 13 bases left between them. The germline V gene encodes CDR1 LNHDA and CDR2 SQIVND (reference sequence). V gene TRBV19 combines with J gene TRBJ2-5, with D perhaps TRBD2 (5 bases). The sample taken for sequencing was sorted CD4+, CD8+, or CD8+CD57+ T cells (not recorded which) from PBMCs. This clonotype was sampled from a human donor with aplastic anemia. The CDR3 sequence: CASSPPGKETQYF. The CDR3 region has the DNA TGTGCCAGTAGCCCTCCGGGGAAGGAGACCCAGTACTTC.